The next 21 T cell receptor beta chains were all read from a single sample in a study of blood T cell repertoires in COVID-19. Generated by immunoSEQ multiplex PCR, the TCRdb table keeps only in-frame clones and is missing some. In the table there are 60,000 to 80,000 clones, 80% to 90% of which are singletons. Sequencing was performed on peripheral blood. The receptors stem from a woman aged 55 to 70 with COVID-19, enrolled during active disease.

The CDR3 reads CASSLVGGDTGELFF. CDR3 DNA: TGCGCCAGCAGCTTGGTGGGGGGAGACACCGGGGAGCTGTTTTTT. This chain links TRBV5-1 with TRBJ2-2; TRBD2 is a possible D gene (6 bases). V lost 0 bases and J 3 bases, leaving 9 bases between the germline ends. The germline gives CDR1 SGHRS, CDR2 YFSETQ. CDR3 length: 15 residues.

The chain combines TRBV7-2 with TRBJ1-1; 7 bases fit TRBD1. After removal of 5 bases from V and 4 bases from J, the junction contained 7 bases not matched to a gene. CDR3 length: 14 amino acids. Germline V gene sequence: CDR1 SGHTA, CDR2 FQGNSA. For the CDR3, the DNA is TGTGCCAGCAGCCACGACAGGGCACTCACTGAAGCTTTCTTT. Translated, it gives CASSHDRALTEAFF.

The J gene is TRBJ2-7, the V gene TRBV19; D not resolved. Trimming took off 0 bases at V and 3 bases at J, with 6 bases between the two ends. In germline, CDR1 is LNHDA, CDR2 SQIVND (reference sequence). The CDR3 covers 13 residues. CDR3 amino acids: CASSIDRFYEQYF. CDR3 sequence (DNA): TGTGCCAGTAGTATAGATCGTTTCTACGAGCAGTACTTC. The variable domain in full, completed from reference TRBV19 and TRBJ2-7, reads DGGITQSPKYLFRKEGQNVTLSCEQNLNHDAMYWYRQDPGQGLRLIYYSQIVNDFQKGDIAEGYSVSREKKESFPLTVTSAQKNPTAFYLCASSIDRFYEQYFGPGTRLTVT.

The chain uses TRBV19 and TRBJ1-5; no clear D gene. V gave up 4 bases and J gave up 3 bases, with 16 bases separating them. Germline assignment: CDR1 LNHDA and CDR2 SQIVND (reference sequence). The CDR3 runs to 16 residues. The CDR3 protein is CASSSLIGRFNQPQHF. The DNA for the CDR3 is TGTGCCAGTAGTAGTTTGATCGGCAGGTTCAATCAGCCCCAGCATTTT.

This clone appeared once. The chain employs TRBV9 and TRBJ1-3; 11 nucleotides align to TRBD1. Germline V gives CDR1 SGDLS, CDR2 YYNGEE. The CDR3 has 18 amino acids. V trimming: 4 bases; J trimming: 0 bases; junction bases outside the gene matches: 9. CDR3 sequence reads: CASSFPRGTGGSGNTIYF. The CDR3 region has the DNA TGTGCCAGCAGCTTCCCCAGGGGGACAGGGGGCTCTGGAAACACCATATATTTT.

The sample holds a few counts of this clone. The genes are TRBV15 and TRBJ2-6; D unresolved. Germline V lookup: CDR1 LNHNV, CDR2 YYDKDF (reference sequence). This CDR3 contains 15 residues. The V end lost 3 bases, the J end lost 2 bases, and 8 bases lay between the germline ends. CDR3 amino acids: CATSRVAAGANVLTF. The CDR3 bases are TGTGCCACCAGCAGGGTCGCGGCTGGGGCCAACGTCCTGACTTTC.

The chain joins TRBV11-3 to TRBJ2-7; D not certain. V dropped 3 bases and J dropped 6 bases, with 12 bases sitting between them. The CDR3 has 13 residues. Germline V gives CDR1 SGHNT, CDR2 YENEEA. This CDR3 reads CASSLRFWSEQYF. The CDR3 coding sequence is TGTGCCAGCAGCTTGCGGTTTTGGTCCGAGCAGTACTTC.

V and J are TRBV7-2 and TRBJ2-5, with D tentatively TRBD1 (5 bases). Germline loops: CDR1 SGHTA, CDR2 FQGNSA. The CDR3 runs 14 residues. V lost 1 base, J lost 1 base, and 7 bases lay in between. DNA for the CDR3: TGTGCCAGCAGCTTAGACAGGATCCAAGAGACCCAGTACTTC. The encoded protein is CASSLDRIQETQYF.

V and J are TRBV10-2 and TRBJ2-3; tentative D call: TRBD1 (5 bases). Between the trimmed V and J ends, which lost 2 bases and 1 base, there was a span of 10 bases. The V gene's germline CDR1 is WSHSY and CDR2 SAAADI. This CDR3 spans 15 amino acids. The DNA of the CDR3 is TGCGCCAGCAGTGAGGGGGCACCGGGCACAGATACGCAGTATTTT. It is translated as CASSEGAPGTDTQYF.

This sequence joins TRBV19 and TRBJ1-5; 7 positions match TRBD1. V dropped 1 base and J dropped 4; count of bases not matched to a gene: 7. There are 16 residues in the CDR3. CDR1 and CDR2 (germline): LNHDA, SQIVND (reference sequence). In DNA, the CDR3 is TGTGCCAGTAGTATAGGGAACAGGGGAGTTAATCAGCCCCAGCATTTT. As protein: CASSIGNRGVNQPQHF.

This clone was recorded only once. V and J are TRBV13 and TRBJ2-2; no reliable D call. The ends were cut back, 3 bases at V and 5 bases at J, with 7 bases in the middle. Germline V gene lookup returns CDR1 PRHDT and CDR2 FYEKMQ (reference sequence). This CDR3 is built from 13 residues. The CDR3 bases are TGTGCCAGCAGCTTGAGTGAAACCGGGGAGCTGTTTTTT. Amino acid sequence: CASSLSETGELFF.

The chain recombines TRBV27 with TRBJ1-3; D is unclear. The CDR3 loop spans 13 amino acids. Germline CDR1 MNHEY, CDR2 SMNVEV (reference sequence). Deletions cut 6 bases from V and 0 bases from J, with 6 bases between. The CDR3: CASREFSGNTIYF. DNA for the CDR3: TGTGCCAGCAGGGAGTTCTCTGGAAACACCATATATTTT.

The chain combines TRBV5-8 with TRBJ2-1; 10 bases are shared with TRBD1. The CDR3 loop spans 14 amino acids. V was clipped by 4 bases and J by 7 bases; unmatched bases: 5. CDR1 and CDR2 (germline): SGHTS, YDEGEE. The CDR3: CASSPDRGRNEQFF. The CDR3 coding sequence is TGTGCCAGCAGCCCTGACAGGGGGCGTAATGAGCAGTTCTTC.

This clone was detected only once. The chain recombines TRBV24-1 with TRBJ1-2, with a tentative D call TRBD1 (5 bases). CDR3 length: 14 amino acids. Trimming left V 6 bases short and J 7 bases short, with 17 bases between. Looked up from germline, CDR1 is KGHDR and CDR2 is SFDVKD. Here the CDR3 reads CATSRRGGLGGYTF. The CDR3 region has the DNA TGTGCCACCAGTCGGAGGGGCGGCCTTGGTGGCTACACCTTC.

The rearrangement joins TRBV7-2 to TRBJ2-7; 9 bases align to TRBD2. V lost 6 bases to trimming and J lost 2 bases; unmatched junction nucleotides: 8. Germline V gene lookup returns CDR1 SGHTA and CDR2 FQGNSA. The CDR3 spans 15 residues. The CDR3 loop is CASSLSGSMTYEQYF. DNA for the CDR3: TGTGCCAGCAGTCTTAGCGGGAGTATGACCTACGAGCAGTACTTC.

The CDR3 reads CATSAVGDRGSYEQYF. The CDR3 bases are TGTGCCACCAGTGCCGTGGGGGACAGGGGATCCTACGAGCAGTACTTC. The chain couples TRBV24-1 to TRBJ2-7; 10 bases are a match to TRBD1. Germline lookup yields CDR1 KGHDR and CDR2 SFDVKD. V shed 5 bases and J 1 base; nucleotides not matched to a gene: 7. The CDR3 spans 16 residues.

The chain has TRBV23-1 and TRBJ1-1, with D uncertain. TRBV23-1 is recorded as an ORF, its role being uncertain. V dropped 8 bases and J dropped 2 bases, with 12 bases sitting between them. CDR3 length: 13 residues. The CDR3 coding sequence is TGCGCCAGCGTCGACCGCGGAAACACTGAAGCTTTCTTT. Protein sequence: CASVDRGNTEAFF.

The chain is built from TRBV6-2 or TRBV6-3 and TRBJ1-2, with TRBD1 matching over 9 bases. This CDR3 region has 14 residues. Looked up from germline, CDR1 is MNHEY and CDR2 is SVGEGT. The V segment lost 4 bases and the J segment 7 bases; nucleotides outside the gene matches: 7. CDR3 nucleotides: TGTGCCAGCAGTTTTCCGGGACAGGGTTTTGGCTACACCTTC. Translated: CASSFPGQGFGYTF.

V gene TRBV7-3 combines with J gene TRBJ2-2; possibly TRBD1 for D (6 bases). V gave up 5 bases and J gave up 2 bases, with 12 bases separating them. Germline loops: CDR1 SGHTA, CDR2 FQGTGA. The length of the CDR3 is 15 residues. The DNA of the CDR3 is TGTGCCAGCAGCCCCTATGGGGGCAACACCGGGGAGCTGTTTTTT. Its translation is CASSPYGGNTGELFF.

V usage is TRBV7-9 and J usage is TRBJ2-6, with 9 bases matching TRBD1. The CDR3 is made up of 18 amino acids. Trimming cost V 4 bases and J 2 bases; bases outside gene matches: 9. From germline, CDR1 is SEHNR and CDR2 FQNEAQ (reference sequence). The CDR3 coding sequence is TGTGCCAGCAGCTCCCCCCGGGACAGGGACGCTGGGGCCAACGTCCTGACTTTC. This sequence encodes CASSSPRDRDAGANVLTF.

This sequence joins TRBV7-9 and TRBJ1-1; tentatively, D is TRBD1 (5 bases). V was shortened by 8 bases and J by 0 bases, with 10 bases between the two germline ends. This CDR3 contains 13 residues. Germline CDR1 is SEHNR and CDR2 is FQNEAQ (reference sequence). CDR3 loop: CASGRGMNTEAFF. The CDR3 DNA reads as TGTGCCAGCGGGAGGGGAATGAACACTGAAGCTTTCTTT. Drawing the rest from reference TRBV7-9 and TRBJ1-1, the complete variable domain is DTGVSQNPRHKITKRGQNVTFRCDPISEHNRLYWYRQTLGQGPEFLTYFQNEAQLEKSRLLSDRFSAERPKGSFSTLEIQRTEQGDSAMYLCASGRGMNTEAFFGQGTRLTVV.